This record looks at one TCR beta chain sequence and its context. Data came from immunoSEQ multiplex PCR; TCRdb stores just in-frame clones and leaves some out. This sample has more than 95,000 clones, with roughly 76% found just once. This specimen comes from a study of blood T cell repertoires in COVID-19. There are 16 residues in the CDR3. Germline CDR1 is LNHDA and CDR2 is SQIVND (reference sequence). After removal of 5 bases from V and 4 bases from J, the junction contained 5 bases not matched to a gene. The TCR was taken from a woman between 65 and 79 years old with acute or convalescent COVID-19. The J gene is TRBJ2-2, the V gene TRBV19; TRBD2 matches at 12 bases. Sequencing used peripheral blood. The CDR3 sequence: CASSLLTSGSTGELFF. CDR3 in DNA: TGTGCCAGTAGTCTCTTGACTAGCGGGAGCACCGGGGAGCTGTTTTTT.